The rows below give T cell receptor beta chains drawn from one sample of a study of regulatory and conventional T cells in RAG deficiency. TCRdb keeps only in-frame clones here, not all; method: immunoSEQ multiplex PCR. The sample shows tens of thousands of clones, 75% to 95% of them seen only once. The same sample was also studied in work on regulatory T cells.

Input material: Tregs sorted from blood. The origin of the receptors is a human donor in good health. Both conserved end residues are part of each CDR3. Fields, in order: clone size, V gene, D gene, J gene, CDR3 length, CDR3 protein, CDR3 DNA. D genes are given only for firm matches. Clone size is given for some rows only: seen once, a few or many times, or a class if the clone is expanded.

clone_size: -; v_call: TRBV2; d_call: -; j_call: TRBJ1-2; cdr3_length: 12; cdr3_aa: CASSGQDYGYTF; cdr3_nt: TGTGCCAGCAGTGGACAGGACTATGGCTACACCTTC
clone_size: few; v_call: TRBV19; d_call: -; j_call: TRBJ1-4; cdr3_length: 17; cdr3_aa: CASQIDRRAAGDEKLFF; cdr3_nt: TGTGCCAGCCAGATAGATAGGAGGGCTGCCGGAGATGAAAAACTGTTTTTT
clone_size: -; v_call: TRBV11-1; d_call: -; j_call: TRBJ1-2; cdr3_length: 13; cdr3_aa: CASSLLRAHGYTF; cdr3_nt: TGTGCCAGCAGCCTACTCCGGGCCCATGGCTACACCTTC
clone_size: -; v_call: TRBV18; d_call: -; j_call: TRBJ1-3; cdr3_length: 16; cdr3_aa: CASSPRDSRSGNTIYF; cdr3_nt: TGTGCCAGCTCACCACGTGACAGCCGCTCTGGAAACACCATATATTTT
clone_size: few; v_call: TRBV4-1; d_call: -; j_call: TRBJ1-5; cdr3_length: 15; cdr3_aa: CASSQERGGNQPQHF; cdr3_nt: TGCGCCAGCAGCCAAGAGCGGGGGGGCAATCAGCCCCAGCATTTT
clone_size: once; v_call: TRBV9; d_call: -; j_call: TRBJ2-7; cdr3_length: 15; cdr3_aa: CASSPRGPLNYEQYF; cdr3_nt: TGTGCCAGCAGCCCCCGGGGACCGCTTAACTACGAGCAGTACTTC
clone_size: -; v_call: TRBV5-6; d_call: -; j_call: TRBJ2-7; cdr3_length: 13; cdr3_aa: CASSLGWDYEQYF; cdr3_nt: TGTGCCAGCAGCTTGGGATGGGACTACGAGCAGTACTTC
clone_size: once; v_call: TRBV6-5; d_call: TRBD2; j_call: TRBJ2-7; cdr3_length: 13; cdr3_aa: CASTQAGTYEQYF; cdr3_nt: TGTGCCAGCACCCAAGCGGGAACCTACGAGCAGTACTTC
clone_size: -; v_call: TRBV19; d_call: TRBD1; j_call: TRBJ1-5; cdr3_length: 15; cdr3_aa: CASSSTGGSNQPQHF; cdr3_nt: TGTGCCAGTAGTTCAACAGGGGGTAGCAATCAGCCCCAGCATTTT
clone_size: -; v_call: TRBV4-1; d_call: -; j_call: TRBJ1-1; cdr3_length: 14; cdr3_aa: CASSQEFRDTQAFF; cdr3_nt: TGCGCCAGCAGCCAGGAATTCCGGGACACCCAAGCTTTCTTT
clone_size: -; v_call: TRBV7-2; d_call: -; j_call: TRBJ1-2; cdr3_length: 15; cdr3_aa: CASSLVGAPNYGYTF; cdr3_nt: TGTGCCAGCAGCTTAGTCGGGGCACCTAACTATGGCTACACCTTC
clone_size: -; v_call: TRBV15; d_call: TRBD2; j_call: TRBJ2-3; cdr3_length: 16; cdr3_aa: CATSREAGAGTDTQYF; cdr3_nt: TGTGCCACCAGCAGAGAAGCGGGGGCCGGGACAGATACGCAGTATTTT
clone_size: -; v_call: TRBV5-4; d_call: TRBD1; j_call: TRBJ1-4; cdr3_length: 15; cdr3_aa: CASSRTGTGDEKLFF; cdr3_nt: TGTGCCAGCAGCCGGACCGGGACAGGGGATGAAAAACTGTTTTTT
clone_size: -; v_call: TRBV5-6; d_call: -; j_call: TRBJ1-1; cdr3_length: 13; cdr3_aa: CASSLDRNTEAFF; cdr3_nt: TGTGCCAGCAGCTTGGACCGGAACACTGAAGCTTTCTTT
clone_size: -; v_call: TRBV6-5; d_call: -; j_call: TRBJ2-7; cdr3_length: 15; cdr3_aa: CASSPWGGAFYEQYF; cdr3_nt: TGTGCCAGCAGTCCCTGGGGCGGGGCCTTCTACGAGCAGTACTTC
clone_size: once; v_call: TRBV28; d_call: -; j_call: TRBJ2-6; cdr3_length: 17; cdr3_aa: CASSLFWGKHGANVLTF; cdr3_nt: TGTGCCAGCAGTTTATTTTGGGGAAAACATGGGGCCAACGTCCTGACTTTC
clone_size: -; v_call: TRBV6-1; d_call: -; j_call: TRBJ1-4; cdr3_length: 15; cdr3_aa: CASSTKGTPNEKLFF; cdr3_nt: TGTGCCAGCAGCACAAAAGGGACACCTAATGAAAAACTGTTTTTT
clone_size: -; v_call: TRBV25-1; d_call: TRBD1; j_call: TRBJ1-2; cdr3_length: 13; cdr3_aa: CASSVHTGGGYTF; cdr3_nt: TGTGCCAGCAGTGTTCACACAGGGGGAGGCTACACCTTC
clone_size: -; v_call: TRBV7-9; d_call: -; j_call: TRBJ1-3; cdr3_length: 15; cdr3_aa: CASSLTGNSGNTIYF; cdr3_nt: TGTGCCAGCAGCCTTACAGGGAACTCTGGAAACACCATATATTTT
clone_size: -; v_call: TRBV10-1; d_call: TRBD1; j_call: TRBJ2-3; cdr3_length: 13; cdr3_aa: CASRPGQTDTQYF; cdr3_nt: TGCGCCAGCAGGCCGGGACAGACAGATACGCAGTATTTT
clone_size: -; v_call: TRBV6-6; d_call: -; j_call: TRBJ1-1; cdr3_length: 14; cdr3_aa: CASSYDSMNTEAFF; cdr3_nt: TGTGCCAGCAGTTACGATTCCATGAACACTGAAGCTTTCTTT
clone_size: -; v_call: TRBV9; d_call: -; j_call: TRBJ1-2; cdr3_length: 14; cdr3_aa: CASSVGLGNYGYTF; cdr3_nt: TGTGCCAGCAGCGTAGGACTGGGAAACTATGGCTACACCTTC
clone_size: once; v_call: TRBV12-5; d_call: TRBD2; j_call: TRBJ2-1; cdr3_length: 17; cdr3_aa: CASGRTPLAGGVNEQFF; cdr3_nt: TGTGCTAGTGGACGGACACCACTAGCGGGGGGAGTCAATGAGCAGTTCTTC
clone_size: -; v_call: TRBV27; d_call: -; j_call: TRBJ1-6; cdr3_length: 14; cdr3_aa: CASSLRGGNSPLHF; cdr3_nt: TGTGCCAGCAGTTTGAGGGGCGGTAATTCACCCCTCCACTTT
clone_size: -; v_call: TRBV19; d_call: -; j_call: TRBJ1-3; cdr3_length: 15; cdr3_aa: CASSMRRSSGNTIYF; cdr3_nt: TGTGCCAGTAGTATGCGCCGGAGCTCTGGAAACACCATATATTTT
clone_size: -; v_call: TRBV5-4; d_call: TRBD1; j_call: TRBJ2-5; cdr3_length: 15; cdr3_aa: CASSNLRGLGETQYF; cdr3_nt: TGTGCCAGCAGCAACCTCAGGGGGTTGGGGGAGACCCAGTACTTC
clone_size: -; v_call: TRBV28; d_call: -; j_call: TRBJ1-5; cdr3_length: 15; cdr3_aa: CASSRTTVSNQPQHF; cdr3_nt: TGTGCCAGCAGTAGAACGACAGTTAGCAATCAGCCCCAGCATTTT